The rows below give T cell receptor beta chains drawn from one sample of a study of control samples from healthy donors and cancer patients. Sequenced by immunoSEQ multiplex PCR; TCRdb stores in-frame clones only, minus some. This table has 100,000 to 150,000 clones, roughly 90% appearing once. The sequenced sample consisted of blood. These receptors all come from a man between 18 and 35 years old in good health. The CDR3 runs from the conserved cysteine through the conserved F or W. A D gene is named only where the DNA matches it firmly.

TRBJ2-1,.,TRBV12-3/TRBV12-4,CASSPAARNEQFF
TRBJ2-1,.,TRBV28,CASSPGLVDASYNEQFF
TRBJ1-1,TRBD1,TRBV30,CAWSLQGYTEAFF
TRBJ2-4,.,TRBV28,CASSFSGVAKNIQYF
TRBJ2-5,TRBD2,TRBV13,CASSRGELPGTQYF
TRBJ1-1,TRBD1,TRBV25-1,CASSEPGTGNEAFF
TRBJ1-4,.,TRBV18,CASSPRDLEGNEKLFF
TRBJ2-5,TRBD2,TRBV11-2,CASSFRTRPGETQYF
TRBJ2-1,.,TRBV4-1,CASSQEEDYSYNEQFF
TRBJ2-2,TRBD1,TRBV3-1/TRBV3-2,CASVGTANTGELFF
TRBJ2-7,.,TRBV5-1,CASSPPDNVYEQYF
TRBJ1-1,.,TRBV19,CASRGPQNTEAFF
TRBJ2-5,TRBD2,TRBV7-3,CASSPGLAGGQETQYF
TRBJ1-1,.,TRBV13,CASSPDRGTEAFF
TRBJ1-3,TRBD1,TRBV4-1,CASSQAGQGGNTIYF
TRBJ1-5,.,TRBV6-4,CASSDSQPQHF
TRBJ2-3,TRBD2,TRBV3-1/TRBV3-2,CASSQNQGLAGVDTQYF
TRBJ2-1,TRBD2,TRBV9,CASSVSGRAEQFF
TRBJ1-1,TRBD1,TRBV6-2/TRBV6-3,CASSFSLTGLNTEAFF
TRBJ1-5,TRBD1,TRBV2,CASSASGQLNQPQHF
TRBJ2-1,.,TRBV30,CAWSGGRNYNEQFF
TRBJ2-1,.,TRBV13,CASSLGSGQWGEQFF
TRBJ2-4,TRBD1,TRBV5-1,CASSLDEGAGFIQYF
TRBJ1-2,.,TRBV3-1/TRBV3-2,CASSLPGETADGYTF
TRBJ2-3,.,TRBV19,CASSSPGGPPDTQYF
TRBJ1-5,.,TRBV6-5,CASSPGGPSNQPQHF
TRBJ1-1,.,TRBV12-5,CASGYTLNTEAFF
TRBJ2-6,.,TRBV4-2,CASSQELAQAGANVLTF
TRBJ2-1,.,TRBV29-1,CSVEDRYNEQFF
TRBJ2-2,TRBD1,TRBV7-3,CASSPTGTGNTGELFF
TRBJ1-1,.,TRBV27,CASSLQVNTEAFF
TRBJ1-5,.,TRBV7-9,CASSPGYSNQPQHF
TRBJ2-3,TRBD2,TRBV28,CASSFSAGGYTDTQYF
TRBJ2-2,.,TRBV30,CAWSVSPHTGELFF
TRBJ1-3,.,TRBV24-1,CATSAGGIFSGNTIYF
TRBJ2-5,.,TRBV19,CASQPLGAGQETQYF
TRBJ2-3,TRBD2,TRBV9,CASSVQSGDGTDTQYF
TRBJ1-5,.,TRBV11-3,CASSLGGDQPQHF
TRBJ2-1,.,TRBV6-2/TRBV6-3,CASSYAGYGEQFF
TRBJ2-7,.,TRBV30,CAWSVPPVYEQYF
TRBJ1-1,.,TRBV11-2,CASSDRQDMNTEAFF
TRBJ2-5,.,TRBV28,CASSPQFYETQYF
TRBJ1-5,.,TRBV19,CASSMGWGKSGYSNQPQHF